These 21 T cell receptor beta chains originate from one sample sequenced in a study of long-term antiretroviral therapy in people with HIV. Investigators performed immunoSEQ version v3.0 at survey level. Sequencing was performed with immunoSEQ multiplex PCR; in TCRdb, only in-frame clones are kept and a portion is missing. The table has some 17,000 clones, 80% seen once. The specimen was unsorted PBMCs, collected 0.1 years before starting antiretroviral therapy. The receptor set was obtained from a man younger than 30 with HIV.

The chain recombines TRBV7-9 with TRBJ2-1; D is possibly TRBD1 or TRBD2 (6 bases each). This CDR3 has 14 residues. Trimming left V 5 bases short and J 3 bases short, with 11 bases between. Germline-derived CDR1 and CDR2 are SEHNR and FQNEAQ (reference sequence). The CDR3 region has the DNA TGTGCCAGCAGCACCCGGGGGCTCTACAATGAGCAGTTCTTC. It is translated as CASSTRGLYNEQFF. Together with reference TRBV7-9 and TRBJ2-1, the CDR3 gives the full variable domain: DTGVSQNPRHKITKRGQNVTFRCDPISEHNRLYWYRQTLGQGPEFLTYFQNEAQLEKSRLLSDRFSAERPKGSFSTLEIQRTEQGDSAMYLCASSTRGLYNEQFFGPGTRLTVL.

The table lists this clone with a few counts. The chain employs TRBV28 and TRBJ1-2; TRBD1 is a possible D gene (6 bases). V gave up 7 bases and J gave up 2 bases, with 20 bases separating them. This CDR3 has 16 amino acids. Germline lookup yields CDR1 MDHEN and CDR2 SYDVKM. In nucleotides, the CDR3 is TGTGCCAGCAACTCCCCTGAAGGGACATCGAACTATGGCTACACCTTC. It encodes CASNSPEGTSNYGYTF.

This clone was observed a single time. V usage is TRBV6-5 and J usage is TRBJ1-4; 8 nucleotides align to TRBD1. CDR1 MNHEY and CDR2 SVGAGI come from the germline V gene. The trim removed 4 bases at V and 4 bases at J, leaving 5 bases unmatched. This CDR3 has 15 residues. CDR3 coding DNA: TGTGCCAGCAGTTTCGGGACAGGCATTAATGAAAAACTGTTTTTT. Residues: CASSFGTGINEKLFF.

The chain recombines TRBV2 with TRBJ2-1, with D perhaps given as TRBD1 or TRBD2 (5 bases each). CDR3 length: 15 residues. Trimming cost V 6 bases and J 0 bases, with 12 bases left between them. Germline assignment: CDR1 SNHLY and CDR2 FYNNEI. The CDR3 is CASRRGDASYNEQFF. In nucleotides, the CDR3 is TGTGCCAGCAGGAGAGGGGACGCCTCCTACAATGAGCAGTTCTTC.

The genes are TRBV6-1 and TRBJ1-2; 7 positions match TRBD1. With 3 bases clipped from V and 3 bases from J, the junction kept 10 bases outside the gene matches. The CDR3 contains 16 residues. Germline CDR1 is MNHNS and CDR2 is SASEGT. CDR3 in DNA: TGTGCCAGCAGTGAGGGACAGCCGCTTGTATACTATGGCTACACCTTC. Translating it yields CASSEGQPLVYYGYTF.

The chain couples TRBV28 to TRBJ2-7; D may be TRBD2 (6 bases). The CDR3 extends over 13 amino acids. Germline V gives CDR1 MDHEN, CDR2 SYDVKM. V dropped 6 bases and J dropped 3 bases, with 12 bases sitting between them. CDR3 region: CASRTRHLYEQYF. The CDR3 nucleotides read TGTGCCAGCAGGACTAGACATCTCTACGAGCAGTACTTC.

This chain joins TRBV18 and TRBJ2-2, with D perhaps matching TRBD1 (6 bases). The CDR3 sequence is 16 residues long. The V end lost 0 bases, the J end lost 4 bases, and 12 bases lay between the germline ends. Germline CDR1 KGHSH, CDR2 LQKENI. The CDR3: CASSPPDRPATGELFF. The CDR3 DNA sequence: TGTGCCAGCTCACCACCGGACAGACCTGCCACCGGGGAGCTGTTTTTT.

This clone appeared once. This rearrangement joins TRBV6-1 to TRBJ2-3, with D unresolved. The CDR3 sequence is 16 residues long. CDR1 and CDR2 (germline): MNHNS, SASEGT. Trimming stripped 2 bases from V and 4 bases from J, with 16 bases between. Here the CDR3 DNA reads TGTGCCAGCAGTGAAACAAAGTGGGGTTTTTCAGATACGCAGTATTTT. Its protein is CASSETKWGFSDTQYF.

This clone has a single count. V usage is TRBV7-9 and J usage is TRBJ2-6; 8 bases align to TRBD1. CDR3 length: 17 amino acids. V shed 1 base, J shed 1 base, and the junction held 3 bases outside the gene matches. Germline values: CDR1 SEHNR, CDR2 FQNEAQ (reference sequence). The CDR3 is CASSLGTGKSGANVLTF. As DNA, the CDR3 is TGTGCCAGCAGCTTAGGGACAGGGAAATCTGGGGCCAACGTCCTGACTTTC.

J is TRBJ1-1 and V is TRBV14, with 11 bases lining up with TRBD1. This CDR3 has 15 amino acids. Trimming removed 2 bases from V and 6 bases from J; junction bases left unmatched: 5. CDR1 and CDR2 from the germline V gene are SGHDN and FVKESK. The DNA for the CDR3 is TGTGCCAGCAGCCAATTTCCGGGACAGGGGGCTGAAGCTTTCTTT. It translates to CASSQFPGQGAEAFF.

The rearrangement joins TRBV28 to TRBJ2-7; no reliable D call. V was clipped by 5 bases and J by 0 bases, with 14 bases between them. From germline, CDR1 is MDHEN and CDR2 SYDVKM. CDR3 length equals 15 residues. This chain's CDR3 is CASSLVGISSYEQYF. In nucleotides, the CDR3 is TGTGCCAGCAGTCTTGTGGGGATAAGCTCCTACGAGCAGTACTTC.

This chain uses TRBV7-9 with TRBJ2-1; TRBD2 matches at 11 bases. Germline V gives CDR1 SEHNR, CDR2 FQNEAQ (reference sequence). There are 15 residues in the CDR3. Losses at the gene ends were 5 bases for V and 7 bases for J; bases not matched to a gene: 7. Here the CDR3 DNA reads TGTGCCAGCAGCCAAACTAGCGGGAGAAATAATGAGCAGTTCTTC. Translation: CASSQTSGRNNEQFF.

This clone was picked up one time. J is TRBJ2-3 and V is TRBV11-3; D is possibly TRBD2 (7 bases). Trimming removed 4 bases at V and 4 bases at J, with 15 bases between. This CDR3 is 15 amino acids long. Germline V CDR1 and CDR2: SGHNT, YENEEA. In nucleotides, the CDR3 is TGTGCCAGCAGCTCGCCTGGGGGGGCGGCAGATACGCAGTATTTT. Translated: CASSSPGGAADTQYF. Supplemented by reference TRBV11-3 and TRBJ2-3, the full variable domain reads EAGVVQSPRYKIIEKKQPVAFWCNPISGHNTLYWYLQNLGQGPELLIRYENEEAVDDSQLPKDRFSAERLKGVDSTLKIQPAELGDSAVYLCASSSPGGAADTQYFGPGTRLTVL.

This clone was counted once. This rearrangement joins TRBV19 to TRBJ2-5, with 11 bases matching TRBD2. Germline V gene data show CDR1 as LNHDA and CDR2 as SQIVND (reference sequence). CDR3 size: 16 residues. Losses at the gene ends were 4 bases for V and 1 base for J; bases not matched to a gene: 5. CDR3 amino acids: CASSTGLAVIQETQYF. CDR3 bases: TGTGCCAGTAGTACGGGACTAGCGGTTATCCAAGAGACCCAGTACTTC.

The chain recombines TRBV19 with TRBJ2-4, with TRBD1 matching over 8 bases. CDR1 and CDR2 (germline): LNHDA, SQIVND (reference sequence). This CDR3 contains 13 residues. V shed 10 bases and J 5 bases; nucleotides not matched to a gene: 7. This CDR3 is CAITGQGENIQYF. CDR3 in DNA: TGTGCCATTACCGGACAGGGTGAAAACATTCAGTACTTC.

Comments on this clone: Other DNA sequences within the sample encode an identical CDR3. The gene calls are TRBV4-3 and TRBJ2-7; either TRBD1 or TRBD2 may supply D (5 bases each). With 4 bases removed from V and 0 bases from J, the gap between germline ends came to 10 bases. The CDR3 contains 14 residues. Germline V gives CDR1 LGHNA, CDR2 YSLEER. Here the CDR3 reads CASSPRGSSYEQYF. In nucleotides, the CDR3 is TGCGCCAGCAGCCCTCGGGGCAGCTCCTACGAGCAGTACTTC.

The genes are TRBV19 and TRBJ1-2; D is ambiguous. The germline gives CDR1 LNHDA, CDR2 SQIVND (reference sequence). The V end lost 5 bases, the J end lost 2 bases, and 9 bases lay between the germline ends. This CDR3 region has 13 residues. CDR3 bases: TGTGCCAGTAGTGCGAGGAGAAACTATGGCTACACCTTC. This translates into CASSARRNYGYTF.

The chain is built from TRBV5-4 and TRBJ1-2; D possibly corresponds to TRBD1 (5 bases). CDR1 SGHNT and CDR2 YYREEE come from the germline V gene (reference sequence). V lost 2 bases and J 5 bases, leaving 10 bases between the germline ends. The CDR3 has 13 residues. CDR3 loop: CASSFDGGYGYTF. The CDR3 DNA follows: TGTGCCAGCAGCTTTGACGGGGGGTATGGCTACACCTTC. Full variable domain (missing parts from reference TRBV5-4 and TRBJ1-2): ETGVTQSPTHLIKTRGQQVTLRCSSQSGHNTVSWYQQALGQGPQFIFQYYREEENGRGNFPPRFSGLQFPNYSSELNVNALELDDSALYLCASSFDGGYGYTFGSGTRLTVV.

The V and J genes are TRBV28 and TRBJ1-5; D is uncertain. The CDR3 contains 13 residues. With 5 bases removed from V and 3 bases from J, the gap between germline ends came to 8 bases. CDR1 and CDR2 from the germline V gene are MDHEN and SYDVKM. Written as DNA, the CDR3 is TGTGCCAGCAGTCCCGGTCACAATCAGCCCCAGCATTTT. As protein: CASSPGHNQPQHF.

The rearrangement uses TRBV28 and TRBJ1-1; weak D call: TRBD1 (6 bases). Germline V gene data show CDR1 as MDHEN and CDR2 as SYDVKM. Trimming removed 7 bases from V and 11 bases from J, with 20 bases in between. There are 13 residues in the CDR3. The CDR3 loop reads CASIAGDTYPAFF. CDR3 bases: TGTGCCAGCATAGCGGGGGACACCTACCCGGCTTTCTTT.

The CDR3 loop is CASSYYQDPSTDTQYF. CDR3 coding DNA: TGTGCCAGCAGCTACTACCAAGACCCTAGCACAGATACGCAGTATTTT. V gene TRBV7-8 combines with J gene TRBJ2-3; D unclear. CDR1 and CDR2 (germline): SGHVS, FQNEAQ. With 4 bases removed from V and 0 bases from J, the gap between germline ends came to 14 bases. The length of the CDR3 is 16 residues.